This T cell receptor (beta chain) came from a study of blood T cell repertoires in COVID-19. Study information: Sites in the United States, Italy and Spain provided acute and convalescent COVID-19 samples. From T cells, B-cell-depleted T cells, or PBMCs came the material, which was cDNA or gDNA.

Authors' analysis steps: Estimation of nucleated cell counts relied on the amplification of reference gene primers. Repertoires were generated with immunoSEQ multiplex PCR, while TCRdb's copy carries only in-frame clones and drops some. V and J calls and clone size come straight from that table; D and trimming were deduced from the DNA. The table shows around 150,000 clones, with approximately 80% occurring only once. The TCR was taken from a man aged 55 to 70 who had recovered from COVID-19. The sample was peripheral blood.

This chain's CDR3 is CASSRREIGELFF. CDR3 nucleotides: TGTGCCAGCAGCCGACGGGAGATCGGGGAGCTGTTTTTT. This rearrangement joins TRBV7-9 to TRBJ2-2, with a weak D call TRBD2 (6 bases). The V and J ends lost 5 bases and 7 bases respectively, with 11 bases between them. Germline CDR1 SEHNR, CDR2 FQNEAQ (reference sequence). This CDR3 spans 13 amino acids.